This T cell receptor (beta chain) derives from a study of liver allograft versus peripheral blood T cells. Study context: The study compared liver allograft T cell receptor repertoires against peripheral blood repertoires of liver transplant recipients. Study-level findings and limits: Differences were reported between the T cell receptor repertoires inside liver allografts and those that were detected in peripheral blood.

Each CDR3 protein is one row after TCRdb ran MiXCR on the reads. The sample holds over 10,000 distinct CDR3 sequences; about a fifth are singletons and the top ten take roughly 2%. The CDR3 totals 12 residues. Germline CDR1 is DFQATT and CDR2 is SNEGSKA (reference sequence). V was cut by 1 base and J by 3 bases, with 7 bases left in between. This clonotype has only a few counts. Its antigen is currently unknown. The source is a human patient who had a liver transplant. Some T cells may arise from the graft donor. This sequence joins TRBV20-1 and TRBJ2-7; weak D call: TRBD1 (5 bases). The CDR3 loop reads CSARGQYYEQYF. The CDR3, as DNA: TGCAGTGCTAGAGGACAGTACTACGAGCAGTACTTC.